One and the same sample provided the 21 T cell receptor beta chains below, sequenced in a study of shared clonotypes between healthy human individuals (dated by TCRdb to the early 2020s). The library was built by means of the immunoSEQ multiplex PCR assay. TCRdb took over this immuneACCESS table, retaining in-frame rearrangements with V and J assigned. Such tables are incomplete; in checked studies, under half of the missing clones stem from an unresolved V gene, and the remainder is unexplained. The sample profile shows about 710,000 clones; over 55% of them were found once. The leading ten clones occupy 1.8% of the sample. The sample consisted of memory CD4+ T cells sorted from blood. The meaning of the sample's cell subset or site label: CD45RA-negative fraction. Receptor source: a woman aged 25 to 39 in good health.

The chain uses TRBV5-1 and TRBJ2-7; 11 nucleotides match TRBD2. The CDR3 consists of 14 residues. Germline trimming cut 4 bases from V and 8 bases from J; bases unmatched to any gene: 8. In germline, CDR1 is SGHRS, CDR2 YFSETQ. The DNA of the CDR3 is TGCGCCAGCAGCCCCGGGACTAGCGGTAATAAGCAGTACTTC. Protein: CASSPGTSGNKQYF.

This clone was seen more than once but under ten times. The chain employs TRBV29-1 and TRBJ2-2, with D possibly matching TRBD1 (6 bases). CDR3 size: 16 residues. Germline CDR1 is SQVTM and CDR2 is ANQGSEA. Between the trimmed V and J ends, which lost 5 bases and 3 bases, there was a span of 19 bases. The CDR3 coding sequence is TGCAGCGTTCCCGCAGGGGCCACCTCGGACACCGGGGAGCTGTTTTTT. Translated, it gives CSVPAGATSDTGELFF.

This clone has a single count. The chain employs TRBV28 and TRBJ2-7, with D uncertain. This CDR3 has 12 residues. V was pared by 6 bases and J by 6 bases, with 12 bases between. Per germline, CDR1 MDHEN and CDR2 SYDVKM. The CDR3 sequence: CASRVPLGEQYF. The CDR3 nucleotides are TGTGCCAGCAGAGTCCCCTTGGGCGAGCAGTACTTC.

This chain joins TRBV28 and TRBJ1-1, with a tentative D call TRBD1 (6 bases). The CDR3 has 12 amino acids. The germline gives CDR1 MDHEN, CDR2 SYDVKM. The V end was cut by 6 bases, the J end by 12 bases, with 17 bases between. The CDR3 reads CASRTINRDPFF. The CDR3 region has the DNA TGTGCCAGCAGGACCATTAACAGGGACCCTTTCTTT.

The chain employs TRBV6-1 and TRBJ2-5, with unresolved D. The ends were cut back, 6 bases at V and 0 bases at J, with 14 bases in the middle. Germline CDR1 is MNHNS and CDR2 is SASEGT. The CDR3 sequence is 15 residues long. This CDR3 reads CASRWVAVNQETQYF. CDR3 nucleotide sequence: TGTGCCAGCAGATGGGTGGCGGTAAACCAAGAGACCCAGTACTTC.

This clone was found once. This chain joins TRBV30 and TRBJ2-5; 9 nucleotides line up with TRBD1. Germline V gene data show CDR1 as GTSNPN and CDR2 as SVGIG (reference sequence). This CDR3 contains 14 residues. Germline trimming cut 0 bases from V and 2 bases from J; bases unmatched to any gene: 1. CDR3 nucleotide sequence: TGTGCCTGGAGTGTAGGGACAGGGCAAGAGACCCAGTACTTC. Protein sequence: CAWSVGTGQETQYF.

Note on this clone: Other DNA sequences in the same sample also yield this CDR3. The chain recombines TRBV5-4 with TRBJ2-7; 7 nucleotides align to TRBD2. This CDR3 contains 14 residues. From germline, CDR1 is SGHNT and CDR2 YYREEE (reference sequence). V trimming: 0 bases; J trimming: 2 bases; junction bases outside the gene matches: 2. CDR3 sequence: CASSLGAGPYEQYF. DNA of the CDR3: TGTGCCAGCAGCTTGGGAGCGGGACCCTACGAGCAGTACTTC.

V and J are TRBV6-5 and TRBJ1-3; weak D call: TRBD1 (6 bases). Trimming took 3 bases from V and 14 from J, leaving 11 bases between them. The length of the CDR3 is 11 residues. CDR1 MNHEY and CDR2 SVGAGI come from the germline V gene. CDR3 in DNA: TGTGCCAGCAGTTATTTTCAGGGGTTATATTTT. Its translation: CASSYFQGLYF.

The V and J genes are TRBV7-8 and TRBJ2-7, with 9 bases lining up with TRBD2. There are 17 residues in the CDR3. Germline trimming cut 5 bases from V and 6 bases from J; bases unmatched to any gene: 17. Germline CDR1 reads SGHVS; CDR2 reads FQNEAQ. CDR3 sequence: CASSPAGGSVGLREQYF. CDR3 nucleotides: TGTGCCAGCAGCCCAGCGGGGGGTAGTGTGGGCCTTCGCGAGCAGTACTTC.

J is TRBJ2-7 and V is TRBV10-3; 7 bases map to TRBD2. Germline loops: CDR1 ENHRY, CDR2 SYGVKD. The CDR3 runs to 12 residues. The J segment lost 3 bases and the V segment lost 10 bases, leaving 6 bases of the junction unmatched. CDR3: CATREGDYEQYF. CDR3 DNA: TGTGCCACCAGGGAGGGAGACTACGAGCAGTACTTC.

The chain has TRBV11-2 and TRBJ2-7; no reliable D call. CDR1 and CDR2 (germline): SGHAT, FQNNGV. Deletions cut 5 bases from V and 0 bases from J, with 5 bases between. This CDR3 has 12 amino acids. CDR3 region: CASSPNSYEQYF. CDR3 nucleotides: TGTGCCAGCAGCCCCAACTCCTACGAGCAGTACTTC.

A few counts support this clone. V usage is TRBV18 and J usage is TRBJ2-5; 8 nucleotides match TRBD2. The V gene end was trimmed by 0 bases and the J gene end by 7 bases; junction bases not matched to a gene: 4. The germline gives CDR1 KGHSH, CDR2 LQKENI. There are 14 residues in the CDR3. CDR3 nucleotide sequence: TGTGCCAGCTCACCACCCGGGAGGGTTGGGACCCAGTACTTC. This gives the protein CASSPPGRVGTQYF.

This clone was seen a handful of times. This chain joins TRBV6-1 and TRBJ1-1, with a possible D match to TRBD1 (6 bases). Germline CDR1 and CDR2: MNHNS and SASEGT. Trimming cost V 2 bases and J 5 bases, with 15 bases left between them. The CDR3 is made up of 15 amino acids. This CDR3 reads CASSEMSGVGTEAFF. CDR3 nucleotides: TGTGCCAGCAGTGAAATGTCAGGGGTCGGAACTGAAGCTTTCTTT.

This clone was detected a few times. The rearrangement links TRBV13 to TRBJ1-1; 11 nucleotides agree with TRBD1. Per the germline V gene, CDR1 is PRHDT and CDR2 is FYEKMQ (reference sequence). V was clipped by 4 bases and J by 5 bases; unmatched bases: 6. This CDR3 has 15 amino acids. Here the CDR3 reads CASSSGQGARTEAFF. CDR3 DNA sequence: TGTGCCAGCAGCTCCGGACAGGGGGCACGGACTGAAGCTTTCTTT.

V usage is TRBV7-9 and J usage is TRBJ2-1; D remains ambiguous. CDR1 is SEHNR, CDR2 FQNEAQ, per germline (reference sequence). Trimming left V 0 bases short and J 3 bases short, with 9 bases between. The CDR3 length is 15 residues. In DNA, the CDR3 is TGTGCCAGCAGCTTAGCGATACCAGGCTACAATGAGCAGTTCTTC. This translates into CASSLAIPGYNEQFF.

The gene calls are TRBV19 and TRBJ2-1; 12 nucleotides line up with TRBD2. The germline V gene has CDR1 LNHDA and CDR2 SQIVND (reference sequence). V shed 5 bases, J shed 3 bases, and the junction held 5 bases outside the gene matches. The CDR3 spans 16 residues. The CDR3 loop reads CASSSLTSGGYNEQFF. The CDR3 nucleotides are TGTGCCAGTAGTTCCCTGACTAGCGGGGGCTACAATGAGCAGTTCTTC.

The chain combines TRBV5-1 with TRBJ2-2; perhaps TRBD1 as D (5 bases). There are 15 residues in the CDR3. V was cut by 0 bases and J by 5 bases, with 11 bases left in between. Germline CDR1 SGHRS, CDR2 YFSETQ. CDR3 DNA sequence: TGCGCCAGCAGCTTGGATGGACAAAATACCGGGGAGCTGTTTTTT. Translating gives CASSLDGQNTGELFF.

Comment on this clone: A much larger clone is a single base away; this may be a read error. This chain joins TRBV11-2 and TRBJ2-5, with D unresolved. The CDR3 has 12 residues. Germline-derived CDR1 and CDR2 are SGHAT and FQNNGV. V gave up 1 base and J gave up 3 bases, with 3 bases separating them. Written as DNA, the CDR3 is TGTGCCAGCAGCTTAGGGGAAGAGACCCAGTACTTC. Translation: CASSLGEETQYF.

The V gene is TRBV5-5, the J gene TRBJ1-4; the D gene is possibly TRBD1 (6 bases). The CDR3 has 13 residues. CDR1 is SGHKS and CDR2 is YYEKEE in the germline V gene (reference sequence). V lost 7 bases and J lost 5, with 12 bases in between. DNA of the CDR3: TGTGCCAGCCACAGGGAAGTAAATGAAAAACTGTTTTTT. It encodes CASHREVNEKLFF.

This chain joins TRBV27 and TRBJ2-1; weak D call: TRBD2 (5 bases). The CDR3 sequence is 14 residues long. V lost 5 bases and J 3 bases, leaving 11 bases between the germline ends. CDR1 is MNHEY, CDR2 SMNVEV, per germline (reference sequence). CDR3 region: CASSPRGYYNEQFF. As DNA, the CDR3 is TGTGCCAGCAGTCCGCGCGGGTACTACAATGAGCAGTTCTTC.

There are many counts of this clone. The chain has TRBV14 and TRBJ1-1; no firm D call. CDR3 length: 13 amino acids. Per germline, CDR1 SGHDN and CDR2 FVKESK. Trimming cost V 6 bases and J 0 bases, with 8 bases left between them. The CDR3 loop reads CASSALMNTEAFF. The CDR3 DNA reads TGTGCCAGCAGTGCCCTCATGAACACTGAAGCTTTCTTT.